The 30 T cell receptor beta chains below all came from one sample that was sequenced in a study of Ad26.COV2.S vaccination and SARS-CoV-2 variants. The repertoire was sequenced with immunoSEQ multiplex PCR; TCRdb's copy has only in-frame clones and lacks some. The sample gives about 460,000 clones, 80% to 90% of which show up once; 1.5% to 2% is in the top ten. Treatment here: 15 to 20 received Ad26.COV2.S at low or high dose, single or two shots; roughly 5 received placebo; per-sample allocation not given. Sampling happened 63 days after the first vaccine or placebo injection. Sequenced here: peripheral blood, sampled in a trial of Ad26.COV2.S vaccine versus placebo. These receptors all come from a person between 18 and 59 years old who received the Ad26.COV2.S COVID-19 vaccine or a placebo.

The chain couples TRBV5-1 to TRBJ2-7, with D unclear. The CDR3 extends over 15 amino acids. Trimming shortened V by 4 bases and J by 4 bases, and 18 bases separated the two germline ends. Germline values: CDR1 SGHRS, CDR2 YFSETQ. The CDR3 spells CASSHLSDPRYEQYF. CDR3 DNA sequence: TGCGCCAGCAGCCACCTGTCAGACCCCAGGTACGAGCAGTACTTC.

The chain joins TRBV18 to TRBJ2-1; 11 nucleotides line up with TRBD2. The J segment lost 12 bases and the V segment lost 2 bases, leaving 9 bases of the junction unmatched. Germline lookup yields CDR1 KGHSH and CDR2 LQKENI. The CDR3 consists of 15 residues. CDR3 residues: CASSPLLAGARGQFF. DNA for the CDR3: TGTGCCAGCTCACCATTACTAGCGGGAGCCAGGGGGCAGTTCTTC.

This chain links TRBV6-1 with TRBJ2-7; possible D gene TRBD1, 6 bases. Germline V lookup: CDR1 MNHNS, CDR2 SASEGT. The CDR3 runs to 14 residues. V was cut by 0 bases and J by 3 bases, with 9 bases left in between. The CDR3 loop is CASSEAQGFYEQYF. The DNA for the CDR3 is TGTGCCAGCAGTGAAGCGCAGGGGTTCTACGAGCAGTACTTC.

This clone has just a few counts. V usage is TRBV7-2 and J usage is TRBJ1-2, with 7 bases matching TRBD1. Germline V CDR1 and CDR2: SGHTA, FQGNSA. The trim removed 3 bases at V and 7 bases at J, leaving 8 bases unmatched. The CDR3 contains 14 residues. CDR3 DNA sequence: TGTGCCAGCAGCTTTGGGGCAGGGGGGACTGGCTACACCTTC. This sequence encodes CASSFGAGGTGYTF.

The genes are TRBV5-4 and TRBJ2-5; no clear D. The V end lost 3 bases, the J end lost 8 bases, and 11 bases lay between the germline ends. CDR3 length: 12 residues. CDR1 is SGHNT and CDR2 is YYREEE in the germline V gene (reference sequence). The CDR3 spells CASSSDAGTQYF. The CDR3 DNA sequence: TGTGCCAGCAGCTCGGACGCAGGTACCCAGTACTTC.

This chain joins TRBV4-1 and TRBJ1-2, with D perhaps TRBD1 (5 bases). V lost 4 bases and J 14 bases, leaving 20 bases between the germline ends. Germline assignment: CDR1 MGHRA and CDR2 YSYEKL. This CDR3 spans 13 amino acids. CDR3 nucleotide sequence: TGCGCCAGCAGCCTTGACCGGGACTCCGGGGATACCTTC. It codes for CASSLDRDSGDTF.

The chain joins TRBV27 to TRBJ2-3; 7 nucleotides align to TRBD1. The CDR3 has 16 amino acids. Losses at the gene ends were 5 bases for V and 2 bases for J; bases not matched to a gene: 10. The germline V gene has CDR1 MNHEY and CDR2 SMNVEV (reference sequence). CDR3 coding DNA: TGTGCCAGCAGTCCCGGACAGGTCTGGACCACAGATACGCAGTATTTT. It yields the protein CASSPGQVWTTDTQYF.

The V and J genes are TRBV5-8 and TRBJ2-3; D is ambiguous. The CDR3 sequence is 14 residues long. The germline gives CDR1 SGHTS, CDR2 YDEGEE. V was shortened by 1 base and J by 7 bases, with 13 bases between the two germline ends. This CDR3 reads CASSLSLSVNTQYF. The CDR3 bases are TGTGCCAGCAGCTTGTCCCTATCTGTAAATACGCAGTATTTT.

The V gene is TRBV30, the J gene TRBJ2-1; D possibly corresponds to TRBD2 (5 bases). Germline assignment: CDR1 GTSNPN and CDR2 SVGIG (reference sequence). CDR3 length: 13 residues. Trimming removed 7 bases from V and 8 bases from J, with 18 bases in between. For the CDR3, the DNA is TGTGCCTTCACTGGCGGGTCACGGGATGAGCAGTTCTTC. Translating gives CAFTGGSRDEQFF.

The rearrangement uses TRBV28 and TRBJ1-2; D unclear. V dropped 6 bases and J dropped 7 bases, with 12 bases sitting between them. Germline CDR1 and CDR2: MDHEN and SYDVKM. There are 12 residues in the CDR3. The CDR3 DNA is TGTGCCAGCAGCCCCCCCCCGGGTGGCTACACCTTC. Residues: CASSPPPGGYTF.

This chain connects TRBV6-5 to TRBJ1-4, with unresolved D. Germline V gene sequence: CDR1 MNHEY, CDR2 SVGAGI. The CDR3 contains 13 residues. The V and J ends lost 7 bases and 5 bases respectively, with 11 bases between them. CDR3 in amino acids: CASMGRTNEKLFF. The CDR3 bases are TGTGCCAGCATGGGCAGGACCAATGAAAAACTGTTTTTT.

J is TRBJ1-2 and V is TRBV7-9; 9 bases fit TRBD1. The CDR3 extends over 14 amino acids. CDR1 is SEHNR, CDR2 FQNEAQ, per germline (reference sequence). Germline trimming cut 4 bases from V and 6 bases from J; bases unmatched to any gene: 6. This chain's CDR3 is CASSSSGTGNGYTF. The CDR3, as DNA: TGTGCCAGCAGCTCTTCCGGGACAGGGAATGGCTACACCTTC.

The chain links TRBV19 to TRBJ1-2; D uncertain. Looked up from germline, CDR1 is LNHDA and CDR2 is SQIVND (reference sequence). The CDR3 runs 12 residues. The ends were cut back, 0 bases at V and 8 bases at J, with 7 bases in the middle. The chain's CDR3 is CASSIDPGGYTF. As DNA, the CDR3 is TGTGCCAGTAGTATAGACCCTGGCGGCTACACCTTC.

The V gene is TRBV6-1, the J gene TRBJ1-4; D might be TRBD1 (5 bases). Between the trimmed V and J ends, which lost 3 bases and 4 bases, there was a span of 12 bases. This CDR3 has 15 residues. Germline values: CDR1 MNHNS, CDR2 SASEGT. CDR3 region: CASSDRGRGNEKLFF. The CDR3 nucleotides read TGTGCCAGCAGTGATCGGGGACGGGGTAATGAAAAACTGTTTTTT.

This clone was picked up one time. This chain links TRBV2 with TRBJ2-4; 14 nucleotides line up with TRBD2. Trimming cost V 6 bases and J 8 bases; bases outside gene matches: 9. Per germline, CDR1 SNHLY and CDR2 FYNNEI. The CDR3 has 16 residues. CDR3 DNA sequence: TGTGCCAGCAGCCCGGCCGGACTAGCGGGAGGATACATTCAGTACTTC. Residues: CASSPAGLAGGYIQYF.

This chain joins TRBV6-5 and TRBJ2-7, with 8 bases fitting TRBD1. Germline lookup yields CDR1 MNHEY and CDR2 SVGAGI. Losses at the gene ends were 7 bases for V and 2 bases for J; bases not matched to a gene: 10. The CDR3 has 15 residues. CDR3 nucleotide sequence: TGTGCCAGCAAACCAGGGGGCTCCTCTCCCTACGAGCAGTACTTC. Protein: CASKPGGSSPYEQYF.

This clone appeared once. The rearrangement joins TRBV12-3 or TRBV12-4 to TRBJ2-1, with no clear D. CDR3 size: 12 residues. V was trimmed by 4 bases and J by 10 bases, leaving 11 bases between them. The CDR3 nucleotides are TGTGCCAGCAGTTCTGCCTCAGTGGAGCAGTTCTTC. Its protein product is CASSSASVEQFF.

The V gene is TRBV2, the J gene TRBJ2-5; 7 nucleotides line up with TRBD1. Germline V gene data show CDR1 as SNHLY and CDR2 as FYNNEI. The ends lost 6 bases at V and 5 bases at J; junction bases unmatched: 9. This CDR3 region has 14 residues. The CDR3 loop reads CASSRQGLIETQYF. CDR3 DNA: TGTGCCAGCAGCCGACAGGGCTTGATCGAGACCCAGTACTTC.

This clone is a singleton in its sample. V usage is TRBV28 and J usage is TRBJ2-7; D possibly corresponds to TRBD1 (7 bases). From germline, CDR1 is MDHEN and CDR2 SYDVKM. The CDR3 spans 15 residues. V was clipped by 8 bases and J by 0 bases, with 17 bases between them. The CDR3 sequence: CASGGGGKSSYEQYF. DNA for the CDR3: TGTGCCAGCGGCGGAGGGGGCAAAAGCTCCTACGAGCAGTACTTC.

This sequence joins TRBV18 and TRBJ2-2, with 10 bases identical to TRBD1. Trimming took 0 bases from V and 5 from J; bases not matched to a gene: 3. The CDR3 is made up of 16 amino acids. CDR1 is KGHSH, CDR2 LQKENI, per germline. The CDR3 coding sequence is TGTGCCAGCTCACCACCGGACAGGGGGTTTACCGGGGAGCTGTTTTTT. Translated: CASSPPDRGFTGELFF.

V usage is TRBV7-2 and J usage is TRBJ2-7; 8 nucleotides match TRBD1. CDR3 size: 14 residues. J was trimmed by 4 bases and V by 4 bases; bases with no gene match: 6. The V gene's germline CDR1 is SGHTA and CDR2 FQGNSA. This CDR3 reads CASSSYGQGYEQYF. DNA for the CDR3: TGTGCCAGCAGCTCCTACGGACAGGGTTACGAGCAGTACTTC.

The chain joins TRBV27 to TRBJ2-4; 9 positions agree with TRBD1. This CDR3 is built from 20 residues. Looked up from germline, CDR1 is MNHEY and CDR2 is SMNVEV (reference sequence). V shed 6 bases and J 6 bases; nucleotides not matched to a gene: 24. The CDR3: CASSPNRRSTGTGFRNIQYF. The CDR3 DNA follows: TGTGCCAGCAGCCCAAACAGGCGCTCAACCGGGACAGGGTTTAGAAACATTCAGTACTTC.

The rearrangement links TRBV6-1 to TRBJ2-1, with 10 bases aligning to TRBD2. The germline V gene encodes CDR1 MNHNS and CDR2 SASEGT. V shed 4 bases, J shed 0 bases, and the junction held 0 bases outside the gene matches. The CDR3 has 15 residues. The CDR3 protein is CASSVAGGSYNEQFF. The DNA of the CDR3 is TGTGCCAGCAGTGTAGCGGGAGGCTCCTACAATGAGCAGTTCTTC.

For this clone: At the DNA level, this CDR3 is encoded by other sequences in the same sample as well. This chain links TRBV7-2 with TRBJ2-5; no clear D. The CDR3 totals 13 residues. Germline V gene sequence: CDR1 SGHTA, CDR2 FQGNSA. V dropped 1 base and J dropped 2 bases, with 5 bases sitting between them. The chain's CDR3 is CASSLGRQETQYF. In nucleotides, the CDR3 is TGTGCCAGCAGCTTAGGACGGCAAGAGACCCAGTACTTC. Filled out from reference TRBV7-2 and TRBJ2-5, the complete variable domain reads GAGVSQSPSNKVTEKGKDVELRCDPISGHTALYWYRQSLGQGLEFLIYFQGNSAPDKSGLPSDRFSAERTGGSVSTLTIQRTQQEDSAVYLCASSLGRQETQYFGPGTRLLVL.

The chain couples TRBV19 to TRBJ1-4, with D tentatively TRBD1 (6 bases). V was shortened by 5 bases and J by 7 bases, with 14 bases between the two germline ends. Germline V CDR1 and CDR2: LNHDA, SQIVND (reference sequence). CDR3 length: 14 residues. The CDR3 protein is CASSLSGAGEKLFF. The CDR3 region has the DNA TGTGCCAGTAGTCTCTCGGGGGCGGGTGAAAAACTGTTTTTT.

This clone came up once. For the CDR3, the DNA is TGTGCCAGCAGCCGAAATAGCGGGGTGAACACCGGGGAGCTGTTTTTT. Amino acids: CASSRNSGVNTGELFF. V usage is TRBV14 and J usage is TRBJ2-2, with TRBD2 identical over 8 bases. This CDR3 is built from 16 residues. Per germline, CDR1 SGHDN and CDR2 FVKESK. The trim removed 4 bases at V and 1 base at J, leaving 5 bases unmatched.

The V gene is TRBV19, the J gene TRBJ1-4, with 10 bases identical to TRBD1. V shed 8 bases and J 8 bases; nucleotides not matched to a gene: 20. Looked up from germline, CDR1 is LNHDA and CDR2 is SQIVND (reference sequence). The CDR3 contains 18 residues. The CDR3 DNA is TGTGCCAGTCAAAACCCGGGACAGGGGATTGGATCAGGGGAAAAACTGTTTTTT. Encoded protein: CASQNPGQGIGSGEKLFF.

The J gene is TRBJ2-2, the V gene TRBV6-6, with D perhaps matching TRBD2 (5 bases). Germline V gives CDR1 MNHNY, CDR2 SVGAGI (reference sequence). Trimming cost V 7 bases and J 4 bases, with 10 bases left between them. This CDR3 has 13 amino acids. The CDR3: CASISEVTGELFF. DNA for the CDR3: TGTGCCAGCATTAGCGAAGTCACCGGGGAGCTGTTTTTT.

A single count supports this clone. The CDR3 loop reads CASSQEGTQETQYF. The CDR3 DNA sequence: TGTGCCAGCAGCCAAGAAGGTACCCAAGAGACCCAGTACTTC. The chain couples TRBV3-1 (or the pseudogene TRBV3-2) to TRBJ2-5; D gene uncertain. The CDR3 loop spans 14 amino acids. V lost 0 bases, J lost 1 base, and 6 bases lay in between. Germline V gives CDR1 LGHDT, CDR2 YNNKEL (reference sequence).

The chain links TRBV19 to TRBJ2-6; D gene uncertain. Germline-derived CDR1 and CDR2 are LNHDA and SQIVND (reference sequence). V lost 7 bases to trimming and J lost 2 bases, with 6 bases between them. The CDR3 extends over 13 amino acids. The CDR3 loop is CASMFAGANVLTF. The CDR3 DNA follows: TGTGCCAGTATGTTTGCTGGGGCCAACGTCCTGACTTTC.